This entry lists 24 T cell receptor beta chains sequenced from one sample in a study of tumor-infiltrating lymphocytes in primary liver carcinoma. In addition to blood RNA drawn from unsorted whole blood, germline DNA was extracted. Making TCR beta cDNA involved around 500 ng total RNA and a constant-region primer. Amplification in three nested multiplex PCR rounds with slightly modified ARM-PCR gave rise to TCR beta libraries. TRBV1-TRBV30 forward primers and a C-beta reverse primer were used in the first two PCR rounds, which each ran for about 10 cycles. Using its own MiXCR run on the multiplex PCR reads, TCRdb lists one record per CDR3 protein. The data show 180,000 or so distinct CDR3 sequences, with about 55% seen just once and 65% to 80% held by the top ten. The sequenced sample was peripheral blood. The receptors originated from a man aged 40-49 years with primary liver carcinoma and hepatitis B virus infection.

This chain links TRBV7-9 with TRBJ2-5; D uncertain. The CDR3 runs to 16 residues. V gave up 2 bases and J gave up 2 bases, with 15 bases separating them. CDR1 is SEHNR, CDR2 FQNEAQ, per germline (reference sequence). The CDR3 sequence is CASSLKYPSHQETQYF. The CDR3 DNA reads TGTGCCAGCAGCTTAAAGTACCCATCCCATCAAGAGACCCAGTACTTC.

This clonotype has just a few counts. The chain has TRBV29-1 and TRBJ2-1; the D is unclear. The CDR3 runs 15 residues. Germline CDR1 SQVTM, CDR2 ANQGSEA. V was pared by 0 bases and J by 0 bases, with 9 bases between. CDR3 DNA sequence: TGCAGCGTTGAAGATAAGGAAAGCTCCTACAATGAGCAGTTCTTC. Amino acids: CSVEDKESSYNEQFF.

This clonotype was observed a few times. The V and J genes are TRBV12-3 or TRBV12-4 and TRBJ1-4; a weak D match, TRBD1 (5 bases). There are 15 residues in the CDR3. V was pared by 6 bases and J by 4 bases, with 15 bases between. In nucleotides, the CDR3 is TGTGCCAGCAGCCTACTCGGGACGGATAATGAAAAACTGTTTTTT. It translates to CASSLLGTDNEKLFF.

The chain has TRBV6-5 and TRBJ2-7; 10 nucleotides line up with TRBD1. V shed 4 bases and J 6 bases; nucleotides not matched to a gene: 3. Germline CDR1 is MNHEY and CDR2 is SVGAGI. The CDR3 sequence is 13 residues long. CDR3 coding DNA: TGTGCCAGCAGTTCTGACAGGGGGCGCGAGCAGTACTTC. Residues: CASSSDRGREQYF.

Comment on this clonotype: One end of the junction does not line up with germline, which may come from a read error. The rearrangement joins TRBV11-2 to TRBJ1-2; D call uncertain. The CDR3 sequence is 16 residues long. Per the germline V gene, CDR1 is SGHAT and CDR2 is FQNNGV. CDR3 amino acids: CASSLALQAPNYSYTF. The CDR3, as DNA: TGTGCCAGCAGCTTAGCCCTCCAGGCGCCTAACTATAGCTACACCTTC. Full variable domain (rest looked up from reference TRBV11-2 and TRBJ1-2): EAGVAQSPRYKIIEKRQSVAFWCNPISGHATLYWYQQILGQGPKLLIQFQNNGVVDDSQLPKDRFSAERLKGVDSTLKIQPAKLEDSAVYLCASSLALQAPNYSYTFGSGTRLTVV.

About this clonotype: The junction does not match germline at one end; this may be a read error. The chain uses TRBV4-2 and TRBJ2-7, with 8 bases that match TRBD1. The CDR3 extends over 17 amino acids. CDR1 is LGHNA, CDR2 YNFKEQ, per germline. CDR3 in DNA: TGTGCCAGCAGCCAAGATTCAGGGCAGGGGGCCTCCTACGAACAGTACTTC. This sequence encodes CASSQDSGQGASYEQYF.

This clonotype was seen a single time. The V and J genes are TRBV7-9 and TRBJ2-3; possible D gene TRBD1, 5 bases. The V end was cut by 4 bases, the J end by 0 bases, with 17 bases between. Germline CDR1 and CDR2: SEHNR and FQNEAQ (reference sequence). The CDR3 has 17 amino acids. DNA of the CDR3: TGTGCCAGCAGCTCACCAGGGTCCCGCTCTAGCACAGATACGCAGTATTTT. It translates to CASSSPGSRSSTDTQYF.

This clonotype was detected only a few times. The chain combines TRBV6-1 with TRBJ2-2; no reliable D call. The germline gives CDR1 MNHNS, CDR2 SASEGT. This CDR3 is built from 15 residues. The ends were cut back, 3 bases at V and 0 bases at J, with 8 bases in the middle. CDR3 DNA: TGTGCCAGCAGTGATGCTACAACGAACACCGGGGAGCTGTTTTTT. Translation: CASSDATTNTGELFF.

CDR3 coding DNA: TGCGCCAGCAGCCAGGCCGGGACTAGCGTAAATGAGCAGTTCTTC. It encodes CASSQAGTSVNEQFF. The chain has TRBV4-1 and TRBJ2-1, with TRBD2 matching 10 bases. This CDR3 is built from 15 residues. The J segment lost 7 bases and the V segment lost 3 bases, leaving 6 bases of the junction unmatched. From germline, CDR1 is MGHRA and CDR2 YSYEKL.

J is TRBJ1-2 and V is TRBV6-1, with 7 bases aligning to TRBD1. This CDR3 is built from 14 residues. Germline V gene data show CDR1 as MNHNS and CDR2 as SASEGT. Unmatched junction bases numbered 5, after V lost 6 bases and J lost 1 base. CDR3 DNA sequence: TGTGCCAGCAGCCCCGGACAGGATAACTATGGCTACACCTTC. It encodes CASSPGQDNYGYTF.

Details on this clonotype: This clone may be a read error of a much larger clone one base away. This chain links TRBV11-2 with TRBJ2-1; the match to TRBD2 covers 9 bases. The germline V gene has CDR1 SGHAT and CDR2 FQNNGV. CDR3 size: 17 residues. The CDR3 nucleotides are TGTGCCAGCAGCCCAGCGGGAGGATTACTTCTTAACAATGAGAAGTTCTTC. It yields the protein CASSPAGGLLLNNEKFF.

This clonotype was counted between two and nine times. Possible read error: a much larger clone is one base away. This chain links TRBV11-2 with TRBJ2-1; D unresolved. V was trimmed by 6 bases and J by 6 bases, leaving 18 bases between them. The CDR3 runs 15 residues. CDR1 is SGHAT and CDR2 is FQNNGV in the germline V gene. CDR3 residues: CASSIFGPTSNEQFF. In nucleotides, the CDR3 is TGTGCCAGCAGTATTTTTGGCCCAACCTCCAATGAGCAGTTCTTC. Variable domain in full (rest from reference TRBV11-2 and TRBJ2-1): EAGVAQSPRYKIIEKRQSVAFWCNPISGHATLYWYQQILGQGPKLLIQFQNNGVVDDSQLPKDRFSAERLKGVDSTLKIQPAKLEDSAVYLCASSIFGPTSNEQFFGPGTRLTVL.

For this clonotype: At one end the junction does not follow the germline gene, possibly because of a read error. CDR3 residues: CVSSLDESYVQYF. The DNA of the CDR3 is TGTGTCAGCAGCTTAGATGAGTCCTACGTGCAGTACTTC. This chain links TRBV11-2 with TRBJ2-7; D unclear. CDR1 SGHAT and CDR2 FQNNGV come from the germline V gene. The CDR3 length is 13 residues. The full variable domain, completed using reference TRBV11-2 and TRBJ2-7, is EAGVAQSPRYKIIEKRQSVAFWCNPISGHATLYWYQQILGQGPKLLIQFQNNGVVDDSQLPKDRFSAERLKGVDSTLKIQPAKLEDSAVYLCVSSLDESYVQYFGPGTRLTVT.

The gene calls are TRBV28 and TRBJ2-7, with 12 bases matching TRBD2. CDR1 is MDHEN and CDR2 is SYDVKM in the germline V gene. The ends lost 6 bases at V and 5 bases at J; junction bases unmatched: 11. This CDR3 is built from 16 residues. For the CDR3, the DNA is TGTGCCAGCAGACAGACTAGCGGGAGCCTCGGGGACGAGCAGTACTTC. Translation gives CASRQTSGSLGDEQYF.

For this clonotype: The junction shows a germline mismatch at one end, possibly a read error. This chain's CDR3 is CSVGMSRNGQFF. Written as DNA, the CDR3 is TGCAGCGTTGGTATGAGCCGAAATGGGCAGTTCTTC. This rearrangement joins TRBV29-1 to TRBJ2-1; no definite D call. The length of the CDR3 is 12 residues. Germline V gene lookup returns CDR1 SQVTM and CDR2 ANQGSEA.

This clonotype showed up many times. The chain links TRBV29-1 to TRBJ2-5; 8 bases are shared with TRBD2. The CDR3 runs 14 residues. Germline V lookup: CDR1 SQVTM, CDR2 ANQGSEA. V was clipped by 3 bases and J by 1 base; unmatched bases: 4. The CDR3 DNA reads TGCAGCGTTGAGAGCGGGAGCCTCCAAGAGACCCAGTACTTC. It yields the protein CSVESGSLQETQYF.

This clonotype was seen more than once but under ten times. The chain links TRBV6-1 to TRBJ1-1, with 7 bases matching TRBD1. CDR1 MNHNS and CDR2 SASEGT come from the germline V gene. The CDR3 runs to 14 residues. Trimming took 2 bases from V and 10 from J; bases not matched to a gene: 10. CDR3 protein: CASSEFGQEGGAFF. Written as DNA, the CDR3 is TGTGCCAGCAGTGAATTCGGACAGGAAGGGGGAGCTTTCTTT.

As concerns this clonotype: One end of the junction is discordant with germline, which a read error may explain. The chain employs TRBV11-2 and TRBJ2-7; D not resolved. Germline CDR1 SGHAT, CDR2 FQNNGV. The CDR3 runs 14 residues. CDR3 sequence: CAGNLTDGAYEHYF. CDR3 nucleotide sequence: TGTGCCGGGAACTTAACCGACGGAGCCTACGAGCATTACTTC.

This clonotype was found a few times. The chain links TRBV12-3 or TRBV12-4 to TRBJ1-5, with D tentatively TRBD1 (5 bases). V gave up 0 bases and J gave up 7 bases, with 16 bases separating them. The length of the CDR3 is 16 residues. CDR3 sequence reads: CASSLAQQGQRQPQHF. The CDR3 DNA follows: TGTGCCAGCAGTTTAGCGCAGCAGGGTCAGCGCCAGCCCCAGCATTTT.

This chain joins TRBV5-4 and TRBJ2-5; 7 bases line up with TRBD2. This CDR3 has 13 residues. Germline loops: CDR1 SGHNT, CDR2 YYREEE (reference sequence). The V and J ends lost 3 bases and 4 bases, in that order; junction bases with no gene match: 3. The CDR3 DNA sequence: TGTGCCAGCAGCTGGACTAGTGCAGAGACCCAGTACTTC. It codes for CASSWTSAETQYF.

This clonotype came up a few times. This could be a read error, since a much larger clone is one nucleotide away. This rearrangement joins TRBV11-1 to TRBJ2-3, with 10 nucleotides matching TRBD2. Germline V gene lookup returns CDR1 SGHAT and CDR2 FQDESV (reference sequence). The CDR3 extends over 15 amino acids. CDR3 nucleotides: TGTGCCAACAGCTTAGGGACTAGCGGCACAGATACGCAGTATTTT. This sequence encodes CANSLGTSGTDTQYF.

This clonotype was counted a few times. A much larger clone differs by one base, so this may be a read error. The chain is built from TRBV11-1 and TRBJ1-2; D is undetermined. CDR1 SGHAT and CDR2 FQDESV come from the germline V gene (reference sequence). The CDR3 extends over 13 amino acids. CDR3 sequence reads: CTSSLRQDYGYTF. Written as DNA, the CDR3 is TGTACCAGCAGCTTACGCCAGGACTATGGCTACACCTTC.

The chain uses TRBV30 and TRBJ2-1, with a weak D call TRBD1 (6 bases). CDR1 and CDR2 (germline): GTSNPN, SVGIG (reference sequence). This CDR3 spans 12 amino acids. V was trimmed by 0 bases and J by 9 bases, leaving 9 bases between them. CDR3 region: CAWSVGGFEQFF. CDR3 DNA: TGTGCCTGGAGTGTAGGGGGTTTTGAGCAGTTCTTC.

To note about this clonotype: Compared with germline, one end of the junction differs, possibly owing to a read error. The CDR3 protein is CASNQEGATNEKLFF. Written as DNA, the CDR3 is TGTGCCAGCAACCAGGAGGGGGCTACTAATGAAAAACTGTTTTTT. The chain joins TRBV4-1 to TRBJ1-4; 7 bases align to TRBD1. Germline CDR1 is MGHRA and CDR2 is YSYEKL. The CDR3 runs 15 residues.